These 6 T cell receptor beta chains share one sample of origin, sequenced in a study of Tregs in tolerant kidney transplant recipients. The nonmyeloablative bone marrow transplants came from related graft donors, with transient mixed chimerism. The assay was immunoSEQ multiplex PCR, and TCRdb's table has in-frame clones only and misses some. The sample has 9,000 to 13,000 clones, and its top ten clones hold around 26%. The sample here was CD8+ T cells from blood (PBMCs), taken 24 months after the transplant. These TCRs come from a human patient who received a combined kidney and bone marrow transplant. Some T cells here may be from the graft donor.

Comments on this clone: The sequence runs out 3 residues before the end of the CDR3; the remainder is reconstructed from the germline J gene. This chain links TRBV19 with TRBJ2-2; maybe TRBD2 (7 bases). This CDR3 comprises 15 residues. Germline values: CDR1 LNHDA, CDR2 SQIVND (reference sequence). V lost 8 bases and J lost 6, with 19 bases in between. The DNA read from the CDR3 is TGTGCCAGTTCTAGGGGGGGGCGCAGCCCCGGGGAG. Protein: CASSRGGRSPGE. The CDR3 in full is CASSRGGRSPGELFF.

Comment on this clone: The CDR3 end falls 3 residues outside the read, so it is completed with the germline J gene. The J gene is TRBJ1-2, the V gene TRBV11-2; a weak D match, TRBD1 (6 bases). The CDR3 is 14 residues long. Germline V gene data show CDR1 as SGHAT and CDR2 as FQNNGV. Trimming removed 7 bases from V and 1 base from J, with 13 bases in between. The CDR3 here is CASTHRQDNYGYTF. The part of the CDR3 DNA that was read is TGTGCCAGCACCCACCGACAGGATAACTATGGC.

Worth noting for this clone: The CDR3 end falls 3 residues outside the read, so it is completed with the germline J gene. The chain is built from TRBV5-1 and TRBJ1-1; no clear D gene. The CDR3 covers 13 residues. Germline CDR1 reads SGHRS; CDR2 reads YFSETQ. The V end lost 0 bases, the J end lost 0 bases, and 3 bases lay between the germline ends. CDR3: CASSLAVNTEAFF. Incomplete CDR3 DNA: TGCGCCAGCAGCTTGGCGGTGAACACTGAA.

Turning to this clone: The read is 3 residues too short to cover the CDR3 end, so that end is filled in from the germline J gene. V is TRBV6-2 or TRBV6-3 and J is TRBJ2-7; the match to TRBD2 covers 11 bases. The CDR3 runs 16 residues. Germline assignment: CDR1 MNHEY and CDR2 SVGEGT. After removal of 9 bases from V and 1 base from J, the junction contained 11 bases not matched to a gene. The CDR3 sequence: CASTWTSGRESYEQYF. CDR3 DNA (partial): TGTGCCAGTACATGGACTAGCGGGCGCGAGTCCTACGAG.

Points on this clone: Sequencing ends 3 residues short of the CDR3 end; the germline J gene provides the rest. The gene calls are TRBV4-2 and TRBJ1-3; 7 nucleotides match TRBD1. Trimming removed 0 bases from V and 3 bases from J; junction bases left unmatched: 8. Germline assignment: CDR1 LGHNA and CDR2 YNFKEQ. This CDR3 is 17 amino acids long. The CDR3 bases that were read are TGTGCCAGCAGCCAAGATCCGCCAACAGGGGATGGAAACACC. Translated: CASSQDPPTGDGNT. The entire CDR3 protein reads CASSQDPPTGDGNTIYF.

About this clone itself: The sequenced fragment ends 3 residues before the CDR3 boundary, so the rest is inferred from the germline J gene. The rearrangement uses TRBV4-1 and TRBJ1-1; 12 bases are a match to TRBD1. CDR1 is MGHRA, CDR2 YSYEKL, per germline. The trim removed 4 bases at V and 7 bases at J, leaving 4 bases unmatched. The CDR3 covers 14 residues. The CDR3 spells CASSLGTGGSEAFF. Incomplete CDR3 DNA: TGCGCCAGCAGCCTGGGGACAGGGGGCAGTGAA.